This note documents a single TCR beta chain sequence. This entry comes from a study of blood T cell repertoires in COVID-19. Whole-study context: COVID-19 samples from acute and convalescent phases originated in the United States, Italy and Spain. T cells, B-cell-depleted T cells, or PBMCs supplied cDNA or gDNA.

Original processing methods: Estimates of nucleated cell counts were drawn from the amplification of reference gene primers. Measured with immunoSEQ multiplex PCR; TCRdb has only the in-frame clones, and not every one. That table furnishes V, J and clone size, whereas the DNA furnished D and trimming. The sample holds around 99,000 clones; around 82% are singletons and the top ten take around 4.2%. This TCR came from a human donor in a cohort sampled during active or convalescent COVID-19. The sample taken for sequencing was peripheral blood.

The CDR3 is CASQGTGVGNTIYF. The DNA for the CDR3 is TGTGCCAGCCAGGGTACTGGGGTTGGAAACACCATATATTTT. This rearrangement joins TRBV6-5 to TRBJ1-3; D may be TRBD1 (5 bases). V gave up 8 bases and J gave up 3 bases, with 14 bases separating them. The CDR3 has 14 residues. CDR1 and CDR2 from the germline V gene are MNHEY and SVGAGI.